Included here is one T cell receptor (beta chain) sequence, with context. How the authors handled the data: Reference gene primer amplification gave nucleated cell count estimates. The protocol was immunoSEQ multiplex PCR, while the TCRdb copy is restricted to in-frame clones and leaves out a portion. V and J calls and clone size are given by that table; D and trimming were obtained from the DNA. The table records approximately 300,000 clones, roughly 83% of them present only once. This record belongs to a study of blood T cell repertoires in COVID-19. Background on the study: Some COVID-19 samples were acute and others convalescent; all came from the United States, Italy and Spain. The analysed material was cDNA or gDNA that came from T cells, B-cell-depleted T cells, or PBMCs.

This CDR3 is built from 13 residues. V was clipped by 6 bases and J by 6 bases; unmatched bases: 4. CDR1 and CDR2 (germline): LNHDA, SQIVND (reference sequence). This TCR came from a woman aged 45-65 years with acute or convalescent COVID-19. V is TRBV19 and J is TRBJ1-5; 8 bases align to TRBD1. The sequenced sample consisted of peripheral blood. CDR3 bases: TGTGCCAGTAGCTTACAGGGGGTTCAGCCCCAGCATTTT. This translates into CASSLQGVQPQHF. Based on the CDR3 plus reference TRBV19 and TRBJ1-5, the full variable domain is DGGITQSPKYLFRKEGQNVTLSCEQNLNHDAMYWYRQDPGQGLRLIYYSQIVNDFQKGDIAEGYSVSREKKESFPLTVTSAQKNPTAFYLCASSLQGVQPQHFGDGTRLSIL.